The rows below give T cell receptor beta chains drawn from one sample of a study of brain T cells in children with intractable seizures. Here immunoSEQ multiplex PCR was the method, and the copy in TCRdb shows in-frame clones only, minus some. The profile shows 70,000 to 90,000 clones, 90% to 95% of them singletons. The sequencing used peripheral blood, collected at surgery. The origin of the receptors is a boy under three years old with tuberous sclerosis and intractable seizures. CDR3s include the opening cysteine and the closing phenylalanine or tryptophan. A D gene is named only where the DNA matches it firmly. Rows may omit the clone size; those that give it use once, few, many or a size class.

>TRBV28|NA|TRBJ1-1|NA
CASSGGEHMNTEAFF
TGTGCCAGCAGTGGGGGGGAACACATGAACACTGAAGCTTTCTTT
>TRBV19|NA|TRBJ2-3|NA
CASSIPSASTDTQYF
TGTGCCAGTAGTATCCCTAGCGCCAGCACAGATACGCAGTATTTT
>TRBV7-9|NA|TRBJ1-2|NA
CASSQDSANNYGYTF
TGTGCCAGCAGTCAAGACAGTGCTAATAACTATGGCTACACCTTC
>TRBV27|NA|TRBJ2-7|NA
CASSAGTGAYEQYF
TGTGCCAGCAGTGCCGGGACGGGCGCCTACGAGCAGTACTTC
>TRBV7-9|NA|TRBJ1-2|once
CASSLVHRVDYGYTF
TGTGCCAGCAGCTTAGTACACAGGGTGGACTATGGCTACACCTTC
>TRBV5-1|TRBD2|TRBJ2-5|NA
CASSFAPSSGQETQYF
TGCGCCAGCAGCTTTGCTCCCAGTAGCGGGCAAGAGACCCAGTACTTC
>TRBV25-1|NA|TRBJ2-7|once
CASSESATSEDEQYF
TGTGCCAGCAGTGAGTCGGCCACCTCAGAGGACGAGCAGTACTTC
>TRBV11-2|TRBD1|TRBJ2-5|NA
CASSGTGQEETQYF
TGTGCCAGCAGCGGGACGGGACAGGAAGAGACCCAGTACTTC
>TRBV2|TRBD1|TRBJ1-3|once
CASSEQGAPGNTIYF
TGTGCCAGCAGTGAACAGGGGGCTCCAGGAAACACCATATATTTT
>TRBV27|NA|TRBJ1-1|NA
CASSFLSPNTEAFF
TGTGCCAGCAGTTTCCTCTCCCCGAACACTGAAGCTTTCTTT
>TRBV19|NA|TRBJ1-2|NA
CASSILTGWSYGYTF
TGTGCCAGTAGTATACTTACGGGTTGGAGCTATGGCTACACCTTC
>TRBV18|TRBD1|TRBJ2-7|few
CASSPPGTGPSYEQYF
TGTGCCAGCTCACCACCAGGGACAGGCCCATCCTACGAGCAGTACTTC
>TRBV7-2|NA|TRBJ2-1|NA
CASSLVGGDEQFF
TGTGCCAGCAGCCTGGTGGGGGGAGATGAGCAGTTCTTC
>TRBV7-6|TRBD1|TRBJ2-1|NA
CASTLGGRGAEQFF
TGTGCCAGCACCCTAGGGGGCAGGGGTGCTGAGCAGTTCTTC
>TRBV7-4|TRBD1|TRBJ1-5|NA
CASSSSKTGGNQPQHF
TGTGCCAGCAGCTCATCCAAAACAGGGGGCAATCAGCCCCAGCATTTT
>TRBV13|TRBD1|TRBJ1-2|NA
CASSLGTGRDYGYTF
TGTGCCAGCAGCTTAGGGACAGGGAGGGACTATGGCTACACCTTC
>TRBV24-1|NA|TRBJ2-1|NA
CATSDGGGQVISYNEQFF
TGTGCCACCAGTGATGGGGGGGGACAGGTAATATCCTACAATGAGCAGTTCTTC
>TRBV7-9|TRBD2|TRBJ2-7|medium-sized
CASSLATSGSSYEQYF
TGTGCCAGCAGCTTAGCGACTAGCGGGAGCTCCTACGAGCAGTACTTC
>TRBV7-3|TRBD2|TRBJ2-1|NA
CASSRNLAGGPGYNEQFF
TGTGCCAGCAGCCGAAACCTAGCGGGAGGCCCCGGGTACAATGAGCAGTTCTTC
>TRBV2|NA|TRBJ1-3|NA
CARDTSSGNTIYF
TGTGCCAGAGACACCAGCTCTGGAAACACCATATATTTT
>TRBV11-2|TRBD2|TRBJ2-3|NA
CASSPGLVPDTQYF
TGTGCCAGCAGCCCCGGACTAGTCCCAGATACGCAGTATTTT
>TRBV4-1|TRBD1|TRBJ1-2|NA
CASSHVVARGSYNYGYTF
TGCGCCAGCAGCCACGTGGTGGCCAGGGGGTCCTATAACTATGGCTACACCTTC
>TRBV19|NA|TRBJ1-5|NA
CASTRQVGQPQHF
TGTGCCAGTACCCGACAGGTTGGGCAGCCCCAGCATTTT
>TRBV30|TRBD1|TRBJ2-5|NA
CAWSIGTVDQETQYF
TGTGCCTGGAGTATTGGGACAGTGGACCAAGAGACCCAGTACTTC
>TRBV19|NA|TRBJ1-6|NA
CASSTTYYGGRTPLHF
TGTGCCAGTAGTACAACCTACTACGGAGGGCGGACACCCCTCCACTTT
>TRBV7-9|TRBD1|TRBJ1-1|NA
CASSFPGQGRAEAFF
TGTGCCAGCAGCTTTCCGGGACAGGGGAGGGCTGAAGCTTTCTTT
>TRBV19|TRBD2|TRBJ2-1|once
CASRTSGSLAEQFF
TGTGCCAGCAGGACTAGCGGGAGCCTTGCTGAGCAGTTCTTC